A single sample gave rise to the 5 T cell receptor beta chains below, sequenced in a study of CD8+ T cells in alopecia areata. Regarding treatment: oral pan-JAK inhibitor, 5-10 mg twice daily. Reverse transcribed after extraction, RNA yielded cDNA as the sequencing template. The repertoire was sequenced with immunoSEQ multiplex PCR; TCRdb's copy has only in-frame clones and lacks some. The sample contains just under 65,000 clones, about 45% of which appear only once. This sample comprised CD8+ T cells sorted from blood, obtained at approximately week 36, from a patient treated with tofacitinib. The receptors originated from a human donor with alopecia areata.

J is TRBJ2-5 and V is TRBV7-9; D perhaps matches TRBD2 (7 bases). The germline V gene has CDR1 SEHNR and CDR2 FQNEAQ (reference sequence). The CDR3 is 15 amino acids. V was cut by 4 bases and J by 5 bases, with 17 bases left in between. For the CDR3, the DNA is TGTGCCAGCAGCTCCGGGGGGCTAGCTGTCGAGACCCAGTACTTC. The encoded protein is CASSSGGLAVETQYF.

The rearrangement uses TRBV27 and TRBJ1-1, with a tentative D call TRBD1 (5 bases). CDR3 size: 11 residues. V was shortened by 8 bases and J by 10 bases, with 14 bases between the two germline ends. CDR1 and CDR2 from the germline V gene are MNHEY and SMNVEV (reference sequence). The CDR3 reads CASGTGGVAFF. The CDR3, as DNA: TGTGCCAGCGGGACCGGGGGGGTAGCTTTCTTT.

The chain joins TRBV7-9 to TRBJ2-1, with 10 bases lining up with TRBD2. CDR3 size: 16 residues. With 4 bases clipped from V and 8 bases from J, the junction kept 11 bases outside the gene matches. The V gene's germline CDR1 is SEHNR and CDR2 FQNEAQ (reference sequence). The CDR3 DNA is TGTGCCAGCAGCTCATCTTCTAGCGGGAGTTTCTATGAGCAGTTCTTC. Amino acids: CASSSSSSGSFYEQFF.

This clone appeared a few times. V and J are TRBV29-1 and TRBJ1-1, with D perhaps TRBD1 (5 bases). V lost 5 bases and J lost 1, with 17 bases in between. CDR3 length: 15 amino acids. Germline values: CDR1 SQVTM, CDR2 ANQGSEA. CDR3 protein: CSVPPLGVPNTEAFF. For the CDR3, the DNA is TGCAGCGTTCCCCCCTTGGGGGTCCCGAACACTGAAGCTTTCTTT.

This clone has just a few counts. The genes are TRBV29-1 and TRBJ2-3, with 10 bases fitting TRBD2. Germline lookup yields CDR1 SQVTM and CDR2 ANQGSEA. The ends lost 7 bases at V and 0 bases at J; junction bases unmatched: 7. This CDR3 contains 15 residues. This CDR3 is CSGLGTSESTDTQYF. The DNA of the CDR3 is TGCAGCGGCCTTGGGACTAGCGAAAGCACAGATACGCAGTATTTT.